Each of the 21 T cell receptor beta chains below was sequenced from the same sample in a study of blood T cells in healthy people across ages. Then a second PCR, running about 6 to 12 cycles, was carried out with a sample-barcoded 5' primer and a J-beta primer mix. TCRdb re-analysed the 5' RACE reads in MiXCR, keeping a single row per CDR3 protein. The sample lists around 1.5 million distinct CDR3 sequences; approximately 32% were seen once. The sequencing sample was made of blood. Every receptor here comes from a woman in her 30s in good health.

This clonotype was recorded many times. The chain carries TRBV3-1 and TRBJ2-7, with D maybe TRBD2 (5 bases). Trimming left V 4 bases short and J 2 bases short, with 12 bases between. This CDR3 comprises 14 residues. Germline values: CDR1 LGHDT, CDR2 YNNKEL (reference sequence). CDR3 sequence: CASSPSFGTYEQYF. CDR3 nucleotide sequence: TGTGCCAGCAGCCCATCCTTCGGGACCTACGAGCAGTACTTC.

V and J are TRBV15 and TRBJ2-7; tentatively, D is TRBD2 (6 bases). The J call may be wrong; the DNA end is better matched by TRBJ2-5. Germline V gives CDR1 LNHNV, CDR2 YYDKDF (reference sequence). CDR3 length: 18 amino acids. The chain's CDR3 is CATSRGGWGSGGRETQYF. In DNA, the CDR3 is TGTGCCACCAGCAGAGGGGGGTGGGGATCCGGGGGACGAGAGACCCAGTACTTC.

The chain is built from TRBV4-1 and TRBJ2-2, with TRBD1 as a possible D gene (6 bases). The CDR3 is 18 amino acids. Germline CDR1 MGHRA, CDR2 YSYEKL. V was shortened by 4 bases and J by 5 bases, with 23 bases between the two germline ends. The CDR3 region has the DNA TGCGCCAGCAGCCCCTCCCAGGGGTCAGGGGTTCGAACCGGGGAGCTGTTTTTT. The encoded protein is CASSPSQGSGVRTGELFF.

This sequence joins TRBV9 and TRBJ2-3, with D perhaps matching TRBD2 (7 bases). The V end was cut by 3 bases, the J end by 1 base, with 15 bases between. The germline CDR1 and CDR2 sequences are SGDLS and YYNGEE. The CDR3 extends over 16 amino acids. CDR3 amino acids: CASSGGGRGGTDTQYF. CDR3 coding DNA: TGTGCCAGCAGCGGAGGGGGGAGGGGGGGCACAGATACGCAGTATTTT.

At least ten counts were recorded for this clonotype. The CDR3 loop reads CASSSTGGEQYF. The CDR3 DNA is TGTGCCAGCAGTTCGACAGGGGGGGAGCAGTACTTC. The chain recombines TRBV27 with TRBJ2-7, with 9 bases matching TRBD1. Per germline, CDR1 MNHEY and CDR2 SMNVEV (reference sequence). V shed 4 bases, J shed 7 bases, and the junction held 2 bases outside the gene matches. The CDR3 covers 12 residues.

The V and J genes are TRBV7-2 and TRBJ1-2; 7 nucleotides align to TRBD1. The junction had 20 bases not matched to a gene; V was cut back by 5 bases and J by 8 bases. CDR3 size: 17 residues. The V gene's germline CDR1 is SGHTA and CDR2 FQGNSA. CDR3 sequence (DNA): TGTGCCAGCAGCCTGCCCGGGACAGTTATAAGAACGAGAGGCTACACCTTC. Translation: CASSLPGTVIRTRGYTF.

J is TRBJ2-5 and V is TRBV2; 10 bases fit TRBD2. V was pared by 5 bases and J by 5 bases, with 8 bases of the junction left unmatched. CDR3 length equals 15 residues. Germline CDR1 reads SNHLY; CDR2 reads FYNNEI. CDR3 bases: TGTGCCAGCAGTCCCAGCGGGGGGGCGATGGAGACCCAGTACTTC. Translated, it gives CASSPSGGAMETQYF.

The V call is TRBV6-6, the J call TRBJ1-2, with a weak D call TRBD1 (5 bases). Germline-derived CDR1 and CDR2 are MNHNY and SVGAGI (reference sequence). V lost 6 bases and J lost 2, with 13 bases in between. CDR3 length: 14 residues. The CDR3 protein is CASSRLDRNYGYTF. CDR3 coding DNA: TGTGCCAGCAGCCGTCTTGACAGAAACTATGGCTACACCTTC.

The chain links TRBV30 to TRBJ1-2, with D hard to call. V was trimmed by 0 bases and J by 2 bases, leaving 13 bases between them. The CDR3 has 15 amino acids. CDR1 GTSNPN and CDR2 SVGIG come from the germline V gene (reference sequence). In nucleotides, the CDR3 is TGTGCCTGGAGTGTACTCACGACGGTGAACTATGGCTACACCTTC. Translating it yields CAWSVLTTVNYGYTF.

V and J are TRBV4-1 and TRBJ2-7, with D hard to call. The CDR3 spans 19 residues. From germline, CDR1 is MGHRA and CDR2 YSYEKL. V was shortened by 1 base and J by 4 bases, with 26 bases between the two germline ends. CDR3 sequence (DNA): TGCGCCAGCAGCCAAGCGTCCAGAGGCCCAGAGGCGAGGTTTTACGAGCAGTACTTC. Protein sequence: CASSQASRGPEARFYEQYF.

The chain employs TRBV28 and TRBJ1-5, with unresolved D. CDR3 length: 16 amino acids. V was clipped by 2 bases and J by 2 bases, with 13 bases between them. The V gene's germline CDR1 is MDHEN and CDR2 SYDVKM. CDR3 coding DNA: TGTGCCAGCAGTTTAAACCGGCAGGCTGGCAATCAGCCCCAGCATTTT. Encoded protein: CASSLNRQAGNQPQHF.

The rearrangement joins TRBV7-2 to TRBJ1-1, with 8 bases that match TRBD1. CDR3 length: 17 amino acids. Germline V gene data show CDR1 as SGHTA and CDR2 as FQGNSA. Trimming took 3 bases from V and 5 from J; bases not matched to a gene: 14. The CDR3 reads CASSFQDRGRYLTEAFF. Here the CDR3 DNA reads TGTGCCAGCAGCTTTCAAGACAGGGGAAGGTATTTGACTGAAGCTTTCTTT.

This clonotype was seen only a few times. The gene calls are TRBV30 and TRBJ2-1; 11 nucleotides agree with TRBD2. Trimming at V came to 2 bases and at J to 7 bases, leaving 4 bases not matched to a gene. The CDR3 has 14 amino acids. Germline V gene lookup returns CDR1 GTSNPN and CDR2 SVGIG (reference sequence). For the CDR3, the DNA is TGTGCCTGGAGTACAGGACTAGCGGGTAATGAGCAGTTCTTC. Translated: CAWSTGLAGNEQFF.

In DNA, the CDR3 is TGTGCCAGCAGCGTAGACGGACAGGGGGTCTACGAGCAGTACTTC. It is translated as CASSVDGQGVYEQYF. The rearrangement links TRBV9 to TRBJ2-7; 10 nucleotides match TRBD1. Germline values: CDR1 SGDLS, CDR2 YYNGEE. Trimming cost V 0 bases and J 3 bases; bases outside gene matches: 3. This CDR3 is built from 15 residues.

The chain has TRBV5-5 and TRBJ2-1, with a weak D call TRBD2 (6 bases). Germline CDR1 SGHKS, CDR2 YYEKEE (reference sequence). Trimming took off 5 bases at V and 4 bases at J, with 22 bases between the two ends. This CDR3 has 17 residues. The DNA for the CDR3 is TGTGCCAGCAGTATGGAATTACGCGGGGCACCATACAATGAGCAGTTCTTC. This translates into CASSMELRGAPYNEQFF.

The rearrangement joins TRBV20-1 to TRBJ2-7; 11 nucleotides line up with TRBD1. The trim removed 5 bases at V and 4 bases at J, leaving 7 bases unmatched. CDR3 length: 14 residues. The germline gives CDR1 DFQATT, CDR2 SNEGSKA (reference sequence). CDR3: CSAQDRGRLYEQYF. The CDR3, as DNA: TGCAGTGCTCAGGACAGGGGGCGTCTATACGAGCAGTACTTC.

The sample holds a few counts of this clonotype. The V and J genes are TRBV20-1 and TRBJ2-2; D could derive from TRBD1 or TRBD2 (5 bases each). The CDR3 is made up of 14 amino acids. In germline, CDR1 is DFQATT, CDR2 SNEGSKA (reference sequence). Trimming took 6 bases from V and 4 from J, leaving 15 bases between them. The CDR3 DNA follows: TGCAGTGCCAGGCCGGGACCCACCACCGGGGAGCTGTTTTTT. Its protein product is CSARPGPTTGELFF.

This clonotype has only a few counts. The chain has TRBV7-3 and TRBJ2-1, with 9 bases fitting TRBD1. The CDR3 extends over 16 amino acids. J lost 6 bases, V lost 5 bases, and 11 bases had no gene match. The V gene's germline CDR1 is SGHTA and CDR2 FQGTGA. The CDR3 is CASSQTPQGAVNEQFF. CDR3 in DNA: TGTGCCAGCAGCCAAACCCCACAGGGGGCGGTCAATGAGCAGTTCTTC. The full variable domain, in which reference TRBV7-3 and TRBJ2-1 provide the parts outside the CDR3, is GAGVSQTPSNKVTEKGKYVELRCDPISGHTALYWYRQSLGQGPEFLIYFQGTGAADDSGLPNDRFFAVRPEGSVSTLKIQRTERGDSAVYLCASSQTPQGAVNEQFFGPGTRLTVL.

This clonotype has a single count. The rearrangement joins TRBV10-1 to TRBJ1-5; perhaps TRBD1 as D (5 bases). Germline assignment: CDR1 WNHNN and CDR2 SYGVQD (reference sequence). The CDR3 totals 13 residues. V lost 3 bases to trimming and J lost 8 bases, with 11 bases between them. The CDR3 here is CASSENMGEPQHF. The DNA of the CDR3 is TGCGCCAGCAGTGAAAATATGGGGGAGCCCCAGCATTTT.

This clonotype was seen only a few times. This chain joins TRBV13 and TRBJ1-2; D may be TRBD1 (5 bases). CDR1 and CDR2 from the germline V gene are PRHDT and FYEKMQ (reference sequence). The CDR3 has 13 residues. The ends were cut back, 3 bases at V and 8 bases at J, with 13 bases in the middle. The CDR3 DNA reads as TGTGCCAGCAGCTTTCGGCAGGGTAACGGCTACACCTTC. It yields the protein CASSFRQGNGYTF.

In its sample, this clonotype was seen many times. V and J are TRBV30 and TRBJ1-2, with no clear D. The V end lost 2 bases, the J end lost 0 bases, and 4 bases lay between the germline ends. The germline CDR1 and CDR2 sequences are GTSNPN and SVGIG (reference sequence). This CDR3 has 12 residues. Here the CDR3 DNA reads TGTGCCTGGAGTCGAGCTAACTATGGCTACACCTTC. It is translated as CAWSRANYGYTF.